This TCR beta chain was sequenced during a study of shared clonotypes between healthy human individuals. Study details: Sampling drew on donors who were a couple of women and a few men aged 18 to 49.

For this clone: What it recognizes is unknown.

V gave up 1 base and J gave up 3 bases, with 12 bases separating them. CDR3 length equals 15 residues. In germline, CDR1 is MGHRA, CDR2 YSYEKL. Study conclusions and caveats: Generally, naive subsets (rather than memory subsets) showed larger estimated richness. Represented diversity, genetic and exposure-history alike, was limited by few donors.

Only in-frame clones appear in the TCRdb table, and some are missing; sequencing was by immunoSEQ multiplex PCR. The sample consists of approximately 810,000 clones, about 91% of them appearing once. Positively selected for CCR7, the CD45RO-negative cells used as naive CD8 cells excluded terminally differentiated effector memory CD45RA+ cells. The sequence came from a man aged 25 to 40 in good health. The chain links TRBV4-1 to TRBJ2-5; D is unclear. Input material: naive CD8+ T cells sorted from blood. In DNA form, the CDR3 reads TGCGCCAGCAGCCAAGGAAGTGGCAGTGAAGAGACCCAGTACTTC. Protein product: CASSQGSGSEETQYF.